This T cell receptor beta chain was retrieved from a study of T cell clones after liver transplantation. Study-wide results and limits: Donor-reactive sequences fell more than third party-reactive ones, suggesting partial deletion.

Using immunoSEQ multiplex PCR, the repertoire was profiled, and TCRdb retains in-frame clones only, with some absent. The sample has 70,000 to 95,000 clones; around 78% are singletons. Concerning this clone itself: Its antigen is unknown.

The sample consisted of CD4+ T cells from blood, taken at the 22-month timepoint. The clonotype was recovered from a human patient who received a liver transplant. Some T cells may arise from the graft donor.

The CDR3 here is CASSKRQVNTDTQYF. In DNA form, the CDR3 reads TGTGCCAGCAGCAAGCGACAGGTCAACACAGATACGCAGTATTTT. The chain joins TRBV7-9 to TRBJ2-3; a possible D gene is TRBD1 (6 bases). Per germline, CDR1 SEHNR and CDR2 FQNEAQ (reference sequence). Trimming shortened V by 5 bases and J by 2 bases, and 14 bases separated the two germline ends. The CDR3 contains 15 residues.